Below, 25 T cell receptor beta chains from the same sample are listed, as sequenced in a study of blood T cell repertoires in COVID-19. Assay: immunoSEQ multiplex PCR; the TCRdb copy retains only in-frame clones and omits some. The sample lists 50,000 or so clones, around 90% seen once, with 5% to 7% in the top ten. Input material: peripheral blood. Every receptor here comes from a man aged 50 to 60 with active COVID-19.

This chain connects TRBV9 to TRBJ2-7; 9 positions match TRBD1. The CDR3 sequence is 15 residues long. Germline V CDR1 and CDR2: SGDLS, YYNGEE. The ends lost 0 bases at V and 2 bases at J; junction bases unmatched: 3. The CDR3 bases are TGTGCCAGCAGCGTAGGCTGGACAGGGGCCTACGAGCAGTACTTC. Translating gives CASSVGWTGAYEQYF. Combining the CDR3 with reference TRBV9 and TRBJ2-7 gives the whole variable domain DSGVTQTPKHLITATGQRVTLRCSPRSGDLSVYWYQQSLDQGLQFLIQYYNGEERAKGNILERFSAQQFPDLHSELNLSSLELGDSALYFCASSVGWTGAYEQYFGPGTRLTVT.

The chain links TRBV29-1 to TRBJ2-4, with 10 nucleotides matching TRBD1. Germline V gives CDR1 SQVTM, CDR2 ANQGSEA. J was trimmed by 7 bases and V by 1 base; bases with no gene match: 1. This CDR3 is 13 amino acids long. The chain's CDR3 is CSVEGDRGNIQYF. The CDR3 region has the DNA TGCAGCGTTGAAGGGGACAGGGGTAACATTCAGTACTTC.

V and J are TRBV18 and TRBJ2-1; the D gene is possibly TRBD2 (6 bases). The CDR3 extends over 13 amino acids. The V end lost 4 bases, the J end lost 8 bases, and 12 bases lay between the germline ends. Germline CDR1 is KGHSH and CDR2 is LQKENI. DNA for the CDR3: TGTGCCAGCTCACTTACCCGGGACTATGAGCAGTTCTTC. It specifies CASSLTRDYEQFF.

This clone has more than one count but fewer than ten. The chain couples TRBV25-1 to TRBJ1-1; D gene ambiguous. The CDR3 totals 15 residues. Germline V gene sequence: CDR1 MGHDK, CDR2 SYGVNS. The germline V and J ends were trimmed by 1 base and 3 bases, with 12 bases remaining between them. CDR3 amino acids: CASSELGRRDTEAFF. The CDR3 DNA is TGTGCCAGCAGTGAATTAGGCAGGAGGGACACTGAAGCTTTCTTT.

V is TRBV5-1 and J is TRBJ2-3, with 10 bases fitting TRBD2. The V segment lost 3 bases and the J segment 6 bases; nucleotides outside the gene matches: 4. The CDR3 contains 14 residues. Per the germline V gene, CDR1 is SGHRS and CDR2 is YFSETQ. The CDR3 reads CASSSGSGRDTQYF. DNA of the CDR3: TGCGCCAGCAGCTCGGGTAGCGGGAGGGATACGCAGTATTTT.

The rearrangement uses TRBV29-1 and TRBJ2-7; TRBD2 matches at 7 bases. The CDR3 is 13 amino acids. CDR1 and CDR2 from the germline V gene are SQVTM and ANQGSEA. V lost 5 bases and J lost 3; bases outside the gene matches: 7. CDR3 nucleotides: TGCAGCGTTTCTTTGGGGGGGGTCTACGAGCAGTACTTC. Amino acids: CSVSLGGVYEQYF.

V usage is TRBV7-6 and J usage is TRBJ2-7; 8 bases map to TRBD2. Trimming removed 1 base from V and 4 bases from J; junction bases left unmatched: 9. There are 16 residues in the CDR3. Germline lookup yields CDR1 SGHVS and CDR2 FNYEAQ. The CDR3 DNA reads as TGTGCCAGCAGCTTAGAGCCCGGGAGGGCCGGGTACGAGCAGTACTTC. It specifies CASSLEPGRAGYEQYF.

CDR3 protein: CAWSVGAAQYF. CDR3 bases: TGTGCCTGGAGTGTGGGGGCGGCGCAGTACTTC. The chain uses TRBV30 and TRBJ2-7; D perhaps matches TRBD1 (6 bases). Germline V gene sequence: CDR1 GTSNPN, CDR2 SVGIG (reference sequence). V shed 0 bases and J shed 9 bases, with 9 bases lying between them. The CDR3 runs 11 residues.

The J gene is TRBJ2-1, the V gene TRBV19; D possibly corresponds to TRBD2 (5 bases). This CDR3 is 17 amino acids long. CDR1 and CDR2 (germline): LNHDA, SQIVND (reference sequence). With 8 bases removed from V and 3 bases from J, the gap between germline ends came to 23 bases. The chain's CDR3 is CASAIVRADHFYNEQFF. Here the CDR3 DNA reads TGTGCCAGTGCAATCGTTCGAGCGGACCATTTCTACAATGAGCAGTTCTTC.

V is TRBV7-9 and J is TRBJ2-7; 9 nucleotides agree with TRBD1. The CDR3 covers 14 residues. CDR1 SEHNR and CDR2 FQNEAQ come from the germline V gene (reference sequence). With 3 bases clipped from V and 3 bases from J, the junction kept 3 bases outside the gene matches. CDR3 nucleotides: TGTGCCAGCAGCTTGGACAGGGGAGACTACGAGCAGTACTTC. Translating it yields CASSLDRGDYEQYF.

This rearrangement joins TRBV7-2 to TRBJ1-1; the D gene is possibly TRBD1 (5 bases). Per the germline V gene, CDR1 is SGHTA and CDR2 is FQGNSA. V dropped 3 bases and J dropped 1 base, with 12 bases sitting between them. CDR3 size: 15 residues. The CDR3 sequence is CASSLTGGKNTEAFF. In DNA form, the CDR3 reads TGTGCCAGCAGCTTGACGGGGGGGAAGAACACTGAAGCTTTCTTT.

This clone was seen only once. The chain has TRBV7-9 and TRBJ2-1; 8 positions match TRBD2. This CDR3 contains 16 residues. Germline CDR1 and CDR2: SEHNR and FQNEAQ (reference sequence). V shed 1 base and J 4 bases; nucleotides not matched to a gene: 6. The CDR3 DNA reads TGTGCCAGCAGCTTAGAAAGCGGGAGTCATTACAATGAGCAGTTCTTC. It specifies CASSLESGSHYNEQFF.

A single count supports this clone. The chain couples TRBV5-1 to TRBJ2-7, with TRBD1 as a possible D gene (6 bases). The V gene lost 0 bases and the J gene lost 3 bases, with 10 bases spanning the gap. The CDR3 is made up of 14 amino acids. Germline lookup yields CDR1 SGHRS and CDR2 YFSETQ. CDR3 amino acids: CASSLGDRRYEQYF. The CDR3 region has the DNA TGCGCCAGCAGCTTGGGCGACAGGCGCTACGAGCAGTACTTC. Based on the CDR3 plus reference TRBV5-1 and TRBJ2-7, the full variable domain is KAGVTQTPRYLIKTRGQQVTLSCSPISGHRSVSWYQQTPGQGLQFLFEYFSETQRNKGNFPGRFSGRQFSNSRSEMNVSTLELGDSALYLCASSLGDRRYEQYFGPGTRLTVT.

V is TRBV7-9 and J is TRBJ2-7, with D possibly matching TRBD2 (6 bases). V was clipped by 3 bases and J by 3 bases, with 9 bases between them. The CDR3 is made up of 13 amino acids. The germline V gene encodes CDR1 SEHNR and CDR2 FQNEAQ (reference sequence). CDR3 sequence reads: CASSFGGSYEQYF. The CDR3 DNA sequence: TGTGCCAGCAGCTTTGGGGGGAGCTACGAGCAGTACTTC.

CDR3 protein: CASSIQAYLSNQPQHF. The CDR3 DNA follows: TGTGCCAGCAGCATTCAAGCATACTTGAGCAATCAGCCCCAGCATTTT. This chain links TRBV5-8 with TRBJ1-5, with D uncertain. V was pared by 4 bases and J by 1 base, with 15 bases between. Per the germline V gene, CDR1 is SGHTS and CDR2 is YDEGEE. The CDR3 has 16 residues.

V gene TRBV7-2 combines with J gene TRBJ1-1; D remains ambiguous. The CDR3 loop spans 14 amino acids. The germline V and J ends were trimmed by 1 base and 1 base, with 7 bases remaining between them. Germline CDR1 and CDR2: SGHTA and FQGNSA. CDR3 nucleotide sequence: TGTGCCAGCAGCTTAGAATATTCGAACACTGAAGCTTTCTTT. This codes for CASSLEYSNTEAFF.

This chain connects TRBV5-5 to TRBJ2-7; TRBD2 matches 7 bases. Looked up from germline, CDR1 is SGHKS and CDR2 is YYEKEE (reference sequence). This CDR3 is built from 14 residues. The V gene end was trimmed by 2 bases and the J gene end by 0 bases; junction bases not matched to a gene: 2. The CDR3 nucleotides read TGTGCCAGCAGCTTAGCGGGATACTCCTACGAGCAGTACTTC. Protein: CASSLAGYSYEQYF. Using reference TRBV5-5 and TRBJ2-7 for the parts outside the CDR3, the full variable domain is DAGVTQSPTHLIKTRGQQVTLRCSPISGHKSVSWYQQVLGQGPQFIFQYYEKEERGRGNFPDRFSARQFPNYSSELNVNALLLGDSALYLCASSLAGYSYEQYFGPGTRLTVT.

J is TRBJ1-2 and V is TRBV12-3 or TRBV12-4; D not resolved. V was pared by 3 bases and J by 4 bases, with 9 bases between. This CDR3 has 13 amino acids. The CDR3 here is CASSFGVVYGYTF. The CDR3 DNA reads as TGTGCCAGCAGTTTCGGGGTGGTCTATGGCTACACCTTC.

The rearrangement joins TRBV14 to TRBJ2-7, with D possibly TRBD1 on 6 matching bases. The CDR3 is 15 amino acids. The ends were cut back, 4 bases at V and 3 bases at J, with 16 bases in the middle. Per the germline V gene, CDR1 is SGHDN and CDR2 is FVKESK. CDR3 nucleotides: TGTGCCAGCAGCCTCCTTGGGACACAGGGCTACGAGCAGTACTTC. As protein: CASSLLGTQGYEQYF.

CDR3: CAWRTGMNTEAFF. CDR3 DNA: TGTGCCTGGAGGACGGGAATGAACACTGAAGCTTTCTTT. This rearrangement joins TRBV30 to TRBJ1-1; D is unresolved. CDR1 and CDR2 (germline): GTSNPN, SVGIG (reference sequence). The CDR3 has 13 residues. V gave up 3 bases and J gave up 0 bases, with 8 bases separating them.

The V call is TRBV6-6, the J call TRBJ1-1, with 8 bases identical to TRBD1. Germline values: CDR1 MNHNY, CDR2 SVGAGI (reference sequence). V lost 6 bases to trimming and J lost 3 bases; unmatched junction nucleotides: 6. The CDR3 is 14 residues long. The CDR3 is CASRGDRRDTEAFF. The CDR3 coding sequence is TGTGCCAGCAGGGGGGACAGGAGGGACACTGAAGCTTTCTTT.

The chain uses TRBV14 and TRBJ2-2; D might be TRBD1 (6 bases). Per germline, CDR1 SGHDN and CDR2 FVKESK. V lost 3 bases to trimming and J lost 1 base, with 9 bases between them. The CDR3 has 15 residues. The CDR3 loop is CASSHVQGNTGELFF. CDR3 in DNA: TGTGCCAGCAGCCATGTACAGGGGAACACCGGGGAGCTGTTTTTT.

The chain links TRBV30 to TRBJ2-6, with D perhaps matching TRBD1 (6 bases). The CDR3 sequence is 18 residues long. CDR1 is GTSNPN, CDR2 SVGIG, per germline (reference sequence). Trimming shortened V by 0 bases and J by 0 bases, and 15 bases separated the two germline ends. CDR3 in amino acids: CAWSVQGTQHSGANVLTF. For the CDR3, the DNA is TGTGCCTGGAGTGTACAGGGCACACAGCACTCTGGGGCCAACGTCCTGACTTTC.

The V gene is TRBV19, the J gene TRBJ2-3; D gene uncertain. The V end was cut by 5 bases, the J end by 4 bases, with 7 bases between. The CDR3 sequence is 12 residues long. Germline assignment: CDR1 LNHDA and CDR2 SQIVND (reference sequence). CDR3 coding DNA: TGTGCCAGTAGTCCCTCCCCAGATACGCAGTATTTT. Amino acids: CASSPSPDTQYF.

This chain uses TRBV7-9 with TRBJ2-1, with D maybe TRBD1 (6 bases). Germline assignment: CDR1 SEHNR and CDR2 FQNEAQ (reference sequence). Trimming removed 1 base from V and 7 bases from J, with 14 bases in between. This CDR3 is built from 15 residues. The CDR3 here is CASSLVGTGKNEQFF. The DNA for the CDR3 is TGTGCCAGCAGCTTAGTCGGTACAGGGAAAAATGAGCAGTTCTTC.